This is a list of T cell receptor beta chains from one sample in a study of T cell repertoires in cytomegalovirus infection. TCRdb used MiXCR to reprocess the reads, holding one entry per CDR3 protein. This repertoire shows about 70,000 distinct CDR3 sequences, roughly 22% found once; its top ten account for roughly two thirds. No antigen has been assigned to these receptors. The input for sequencing was CD8+ T cells from cultured PBMCs, taken from culture after CMV antigen stimulation. Receptors were obtained from a human donor in good health (CMV status not recorded). Some clones in this sample may be carry-over from other donors' samples. The CDR3 runs from the conserved cysteine through the conserved F or W.

TRBJ2-7,14,TRBV7-2,CASSLGKLAYEQYF
TRBJ2-5,17,TRBV7-8,CASSFPVPDREQETQYF
TRBJ2-7,15,TRBV5-6,CASSFVSSGVREQYF
TRBJ1-2,12,TRBV7-9,CASSDRNYGYTF
TRBJ2-2,15,TRBV20-1,CSLWCPGSSTGELFF
TRBJ2-2,13,TRBV12-3/TRBV12-4,CASSLSNTGELFF
TRBJ1-2,13,TRBV19,CASSIGALVGYTF
TRBJ2-6,19,TRBV7-2,CASSSDVVRPGSGANVLTF
TRBJ1-2,13,TRBV12-3/TRBV12-4,CASSLDRVNGYTF
TRBJ2-3,12,TRBV6-2/TRBV6-3,CASSYGGNTQYF
TRBJ1-5,17,TRBV20-1,CSARDRGRGSYNQPQHF
TRBJ1-2,12,TRBV7-9,CASSLDSNAYTF
TRBJ2-1,15,TRBV7-6,CASSLYQGGGHEQFF
TRBJ2-1,17,TRBV6-5,CASRKLFSGGPWNEQFF
TRBJ2-5,17,TRBV4-2,CASSQEAGTIVGETQYF
TRBJ2-3,18,TRBV7-6,CASSPRLVGTGGTDTQYF
TRBJ1-1,18,TRBV7-2,CASSLARRTGAQNTEAFF
TRBJ2-3,15,TRBV7-2,CASSLMTGSADTQYF
TRBJ1-5,14,TRBV27,CASRPGGSNQPQHF
TRBJ1-3,15,TRBV29-1,CSVEHRGNSGNTIYF
TRBJ2-3,17,TRBV7-9,CASSQGLAAINTDTQYF
TRBJ1-1,11,TRBV10-3,CAIGFGAEAFF
TRBJ2-1,11,TRBV5-6,CASSRDNEQFF
TRBJ2-5,16,TRBV7-8,CASSTHRTGGRETQYF
TRBJ1-3,14,TRBV27,CASSSPRSGNTIYF
TRBJ2-3,16,TRBV2,CASSAETAISTDTQYF
TRBJ2-7,13,TRBV12-3/TRBV12-4,CASSLAGLYEQYF
TRBJ1-1,15,TRBV4-3,CASSQAENMNTEAFF
TRBJ2-3,16,TRBV7-8,CASILTSGGAKDTQYF
TRBJ2-1,14,TRBV7-2,CASSLAVTNNEQFF
TRBJ2-1,14,TRBV11-3,CASSLDRGSNEQFF
TRBJ1-1,9,TRBV7-4,CASGFEAFF
TRBJ2-7,17,TRBV7-6,CASSLGIGLAGGQEQYF
TRBJ2-7,16,TRBV9,CASSGGSGRSSYEQYF
TRBJ1-5,16,TRBV6-8,CASSYSPGGGNQPQHF
TRBJ2-1,16,TRBV19,CASLPSRLGGYNEQFF
TRBJ1-2,12,TRBV18,CASSGDVSSYTF
TRBJ2-1,16,TRBV7-8,CASSLGAGGPLNEQFF
TRBJ2-3,16,TRBV6-5,CASSYFEGDSSDTQYF
TRBJ1-1,16,TRBV7-8,CASSLDHRAARTEAFF
TRBJ2-3,15,TRBV7-2,CASSPFRGYTDTQYF